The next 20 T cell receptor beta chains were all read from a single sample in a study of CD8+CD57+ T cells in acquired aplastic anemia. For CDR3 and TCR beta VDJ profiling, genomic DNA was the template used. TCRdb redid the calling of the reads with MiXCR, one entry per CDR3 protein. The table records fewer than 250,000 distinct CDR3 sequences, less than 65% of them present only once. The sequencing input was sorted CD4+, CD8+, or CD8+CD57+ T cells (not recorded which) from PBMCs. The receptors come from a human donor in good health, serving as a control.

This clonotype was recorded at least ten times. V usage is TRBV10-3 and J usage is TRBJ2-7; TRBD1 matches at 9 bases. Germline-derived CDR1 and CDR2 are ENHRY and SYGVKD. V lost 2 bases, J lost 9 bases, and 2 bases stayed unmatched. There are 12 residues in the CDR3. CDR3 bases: TGTGCCATCAGTGAGACGGACAGGGGGCAGTACTTC. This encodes CAISETDRGQYF.

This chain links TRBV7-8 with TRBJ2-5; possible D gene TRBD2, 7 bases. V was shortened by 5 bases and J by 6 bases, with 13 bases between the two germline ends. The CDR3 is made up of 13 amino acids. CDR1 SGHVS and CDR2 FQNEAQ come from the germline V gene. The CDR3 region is CASSRGGGKTQYF. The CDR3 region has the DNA TGTGCCAGCAGCCGAGGGGGGGGGAAGACCCAGTACTTC.

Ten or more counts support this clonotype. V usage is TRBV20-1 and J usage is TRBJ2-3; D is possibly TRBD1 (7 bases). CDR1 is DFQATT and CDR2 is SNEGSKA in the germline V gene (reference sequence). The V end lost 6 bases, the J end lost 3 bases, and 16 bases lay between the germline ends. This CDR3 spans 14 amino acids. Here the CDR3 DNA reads TGCAGTGCGCCAGGGGGGATGGGTACAGATACGCAGTATTTT. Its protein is CSAPGGMGTDTQYF.

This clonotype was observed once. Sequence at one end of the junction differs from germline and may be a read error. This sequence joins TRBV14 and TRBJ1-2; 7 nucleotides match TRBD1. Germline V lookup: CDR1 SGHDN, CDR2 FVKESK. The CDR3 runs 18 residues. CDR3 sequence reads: CASSQDRGQPQLNYDYTF. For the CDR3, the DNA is TGTGCCAGCAGCCAAGATCGGGGACAGCCCCAGCTTAACTATGACTACACCTTC.

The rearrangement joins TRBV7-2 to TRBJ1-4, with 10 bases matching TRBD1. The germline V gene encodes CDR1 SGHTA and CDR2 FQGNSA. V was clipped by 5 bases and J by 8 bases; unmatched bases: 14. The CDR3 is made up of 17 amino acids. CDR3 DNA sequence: TGTGCCAGCAGCGGACGGACAGGGGGGACTCGAGGGGAAAAACTGTTTTTT. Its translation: CASSGRTGGTRGEKLFF.

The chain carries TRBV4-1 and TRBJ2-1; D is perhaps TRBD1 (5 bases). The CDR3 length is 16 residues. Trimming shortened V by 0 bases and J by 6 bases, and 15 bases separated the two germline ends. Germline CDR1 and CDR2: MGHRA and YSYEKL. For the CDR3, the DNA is TGCGCCAGCAGCCAAGACTGGGCAGGGTCGGGCAATGAGCAGTTCTTC. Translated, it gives CASSQDWAGSGNEQFF.

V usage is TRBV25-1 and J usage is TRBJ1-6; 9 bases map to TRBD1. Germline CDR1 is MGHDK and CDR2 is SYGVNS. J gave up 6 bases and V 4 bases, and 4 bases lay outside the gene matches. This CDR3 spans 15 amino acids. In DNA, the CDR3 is TGTGCCAGCAGTGTGGGGGACAGGGCTAATTCACCCCTCCACTTT. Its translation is CASSVGDRANSPLHF.

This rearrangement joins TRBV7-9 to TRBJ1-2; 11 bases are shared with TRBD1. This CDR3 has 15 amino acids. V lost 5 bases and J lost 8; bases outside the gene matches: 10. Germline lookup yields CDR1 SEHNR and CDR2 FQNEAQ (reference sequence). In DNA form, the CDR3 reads TGTGCCAGCAGCCAAAACCGGGGACAGGGGGACGGCTACACCTTC. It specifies CASSQNRGQGDGYTF.

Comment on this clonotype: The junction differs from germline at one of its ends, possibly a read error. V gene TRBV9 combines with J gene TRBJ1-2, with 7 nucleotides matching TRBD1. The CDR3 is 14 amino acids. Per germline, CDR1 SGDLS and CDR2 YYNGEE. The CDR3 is CASSVEGANHGYTF. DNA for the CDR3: TGTGCCAGCAGCGTAGAGGGGGCTAACCATGGCTACACCTTC. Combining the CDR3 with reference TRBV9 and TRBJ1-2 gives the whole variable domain DSGVTQTPKHLITATGQRVTLRCSPRSGDLSVYWYQQSLDQGLQFLIQYYNGEERAKGNILERFSAQQFPDLHSELNLSSLELGDSALYFCASSVEGANHGYTFGSGTRLTVV.

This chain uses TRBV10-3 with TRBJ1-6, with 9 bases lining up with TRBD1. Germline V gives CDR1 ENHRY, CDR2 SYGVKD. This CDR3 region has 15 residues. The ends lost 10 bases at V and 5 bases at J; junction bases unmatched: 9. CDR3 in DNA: TGTGCCACAAGGGGGGGGACAGGGCATAATTCACCCCTCCACTTT. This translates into CATRGGTGHNSPLHF.

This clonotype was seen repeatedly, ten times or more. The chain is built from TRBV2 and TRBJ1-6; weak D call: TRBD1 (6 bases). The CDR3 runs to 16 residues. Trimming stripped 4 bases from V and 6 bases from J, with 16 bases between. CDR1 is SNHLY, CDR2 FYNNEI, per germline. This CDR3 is CASSGVGTRRNSPLHF. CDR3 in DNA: TGTGCCAGCAGTGGTGTCGGGACAAGGCGTAATTCACCCCTCCACTTT.

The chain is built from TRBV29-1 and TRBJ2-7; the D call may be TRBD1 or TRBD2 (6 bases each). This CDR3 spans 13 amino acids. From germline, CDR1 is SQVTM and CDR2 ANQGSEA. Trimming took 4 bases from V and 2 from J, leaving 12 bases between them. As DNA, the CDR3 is TGCAGCGTTGCCGGGGGCCCGACCTACGAGCAGTACTTC. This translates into CSVAGGPTYEQYF.

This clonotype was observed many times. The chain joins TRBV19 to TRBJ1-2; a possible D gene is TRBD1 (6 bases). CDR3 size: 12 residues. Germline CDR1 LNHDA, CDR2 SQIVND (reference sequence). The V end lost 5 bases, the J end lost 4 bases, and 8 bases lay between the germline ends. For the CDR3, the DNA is TGTGCCAGTAGTCGACAGGCCTATGGCTACACCTTC. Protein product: CASSRQAYGYTF.

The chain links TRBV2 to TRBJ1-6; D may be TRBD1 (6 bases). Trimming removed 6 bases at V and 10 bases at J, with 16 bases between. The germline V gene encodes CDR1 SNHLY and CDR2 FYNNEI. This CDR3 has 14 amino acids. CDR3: CASRGDRSGSPLHF. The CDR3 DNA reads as TGTGCCAGCAGGGGAGACAGGTCCGGATCACCCCTCCACTTT.

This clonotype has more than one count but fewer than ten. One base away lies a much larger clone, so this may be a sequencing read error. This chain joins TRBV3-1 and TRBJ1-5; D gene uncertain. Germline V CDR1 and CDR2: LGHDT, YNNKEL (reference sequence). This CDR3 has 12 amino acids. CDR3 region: CAGSQEGGPQHF. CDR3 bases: TGTGCCGGCAGCCAAGAAGGTGGGCCCCAGCATTTT.

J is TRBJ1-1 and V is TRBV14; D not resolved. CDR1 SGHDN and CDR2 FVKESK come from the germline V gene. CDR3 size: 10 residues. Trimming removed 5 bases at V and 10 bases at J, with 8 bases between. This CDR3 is CASSESGAFF. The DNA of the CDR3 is TGTGCCAGCAGCGAGTCGGGAGCTTTCTTT.

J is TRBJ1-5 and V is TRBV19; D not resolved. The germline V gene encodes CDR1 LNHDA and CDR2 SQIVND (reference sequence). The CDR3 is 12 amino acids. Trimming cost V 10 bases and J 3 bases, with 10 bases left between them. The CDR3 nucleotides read TGTGCCACCTCCTATCTCAATCAGCCCCAGCATTTT. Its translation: CATSYLNQPQHF.

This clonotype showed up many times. In DNA, the CDR3 is TGTGCCAGTAGTAATATGTACGCTGGGGGGGCGAATGGCTACACCTTC. Amino acids: CASSNMYAGGANGYTF. The rearrangement links TRBV19 to TRBJ1-2; tentatively, D is TRBD1 (6 bases). CDR3 length equals 16 residues. Looked up from germline, CDR1 is LNHDA and CDR2 is SQIVND (reference sequence). Deletions cut 4 bases from V and 6 bases from J, with 21 bases between.

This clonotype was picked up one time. In DNA form, the CDR3 reads TGTGCCAGCAGTTTTGCGGGGAGGGAAGAGACCCAGCATTTT. It codes for CASSFAGREETQHF. The chain is built from TRBV12-3 or TRBV12-4 and TRBJ1-5, with D hard to call. CDR3 length equals 14 residues. Trimming cost V 3 bases and J 11 bases, with 17 bases left between them.

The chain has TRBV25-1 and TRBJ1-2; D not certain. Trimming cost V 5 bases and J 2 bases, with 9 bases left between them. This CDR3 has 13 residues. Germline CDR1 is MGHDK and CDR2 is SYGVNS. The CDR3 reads CASSFSQNYGYTF. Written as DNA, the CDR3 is TGTGCCAGCAGTTTTTCCCAGAACTATGGCTACACCTTC.